Each of the 32 T cell receptor beta chains below was sequenced from the same sample in a study of CD8+ T cells in alopecia areata. cDNA reverse transcribed from extracted RNA served as the sequencing template. Only in-frame clones appear in the TCRdb table, and some are missing; sequencing was by immunoSEQ multiplex PCR. Among more than 200,000 clones listed, around 43% were seen once. The treatment: oral pan-JAK inhibitor, 5-10 mg twice daily. The sequencing used CD4+ T cells sorted from blood, collected at approximately week 36, from a patient treated with tofacitinib. The receptors derive from a human donor with alopecia areata.

The CDR3 here is CASSLDLGLAGTQYF. Written as DNA, the CDR3 is TGTGCCAGCAGCTTAGATCTTGGTCTAGCGGGTACGCAGTATTTT. This sequence joins TRBV11-2 and TRBJ2-3; TRBD2 matches 8 bases. The CDR3 extends over 15 amino acids. Germline values: CDR1 SGHAT, CDR2 FQNNGV. After removal of 0 bases from V and 8 bases from J, the junction contained 7 bases not matched to a gene.

V is TRBV5-4 and J is TRBJ2-3; D is unresolved. The CDR3 has 15 residues. Trimming shortened V by 9 bases and J by 0 bases, and 17 bases separated the two germline ends. Germline V gene sequence: CDR1 SGHNT, CDR2 YYREEE (reference sequence). Written as DNA, the CDR3 is TGTGCCATCCAGGATAAGACACAAAGCACAGATACGCAGTATTTT. Translation: CAIQDKTQSTDTQYF.

V is TRBV10-3 and J is TRBJ2-7; TRBD1 aligns across 7 bases. The germline gives CDR1 ENHRY, CDR2 SYGVKD. This CDR3 region has 15 residues. V gave up 3 bases and J gave up 0 bases; unmatched junction bases: 5. The CDR3 DNA follows: TGTGCCATCAGTGACCGGGACAGCAACTCCTACGAGCAGTACTTC. It encodes CAISDRDSNSYEQYF.

As to this clone: The sample has other DNA sequences that encode this CDR3 too. V and J are TRBV4-3 and TRBJ2-5, with D perhaps matching TRBD1 or TRBD2 (5 bases each). Trimming removed 0 bases from V and 1 base from J, with 9 bases in between. CDR1 is LGHNA, CDR2 YSLEER, per germline. The CDR3 length is 15 residues. CDR3 region: CASSQDFGGQETQYF. The CDR3 DNA reads TGCGCCAGCAGCCAAGATTTTGGGGGCCAAGAGACCCAGTACTTC.

This clone was detected only once. V is TRBV30 and J is TRBJ2-7; TRBD1 is a possible D gene (6 bases). Trimming took 2 bases from V and 3 from J, leaving 11 bases between them. This CDR3 is built from 13 residues. CDR1 and CDR2 (germline): GTSNPN, SVGIG (reference sequence). This chain's CDR3 is CAWSSGQNYEQYF. CDR3 nucleotide sequence: TGTGCCTGGAGTAGTGGACAGAACTACGAGCAGTACTTC.

This clone was recorded a few times. The chain joins TRBV6-1 to TRBJ2-2; D is unclear. CDR3 length equals 14 residues. V was shortened by 10 bases and J by 4 bases, with 16 bases between the two germline ends. Germline lookup yields CDR1 MNHNS and CDR2 SASEGT. CDR3 protein: CATSHPGSTGELFF. The CDR3 nucleotides read TGTGCCACCTCCCACCCCGGCAGCACCGGGGAGCTGTTTTTT.

Turning to this clone: A single base separates this from a much larger clone, so it may be a read error. This chain joins TRBV7-2 and TRBJ2-1; unclear D gene. V lost 1 base and J lost 2, with 3 bases in between. The germline V gene has CDR1 SGHTA and CDR2 FQGNSA. This CDR3 contains 13 residues. The CDR3 spells CASSLDTYNEQFF. The CDR3 DNA sequence: TGTGCCAGCAGCTTAGACACCTACAATGAGCAGTTCTTC.

This clone was seen a handful of times. The J gene is TRBJ1-5, the V gene TRBV6-6, with a weak D call TRBD1 (5 bases). Trimming shortened V by 6 bases and J by 1 base, and 13 bases separated the two germline ends. This CDR3 comprises 15 residues. Germline values: CDR1 MNHNY, CDR2 SVGAGI (reference sequence). CDR3 sequence: CASRKETVSNQPQHF. The CDR3 nucleotides are TGTGCCAGCAGGAAGGAGACAGTGAGCAATCAGCCCCAGCATTTT.

V is TRBV5-6 and J is TRBJ2-3; 9 bases map to TRBD1. This CDR3 is built from 16 residues. With V trimmed by 2 bases and J by 1 base, 5 bases remained unmatched. Germline values: CDR1 SGHDT, CDR2 YYEEEE. This CDR3 reads CASSFWTGAGTDTQYF. CDR3 DNA: TGTGCCAGCAGCTTTTGGACAGGGGCGGGCACAGATACGCAGTATTTT.

This clone showed up just a few times. J is TRBJ2-3 and V is TRBV27; no firm D call. Germline CDR1 is MNHEY and CDR2 is SMNVEV (reference sequence). The CDR3 consists of 14 residues. V lost 3 bases to trimming and J lost 3 bases, with 10 bases between them. Here the CDR3 DNA reads TGTGCCAGCAGTTTTAGTAGGGCTACAGATACGCAGTATTTT. Its protein is CASSFSRATDTQYF.

A single count supports this clone. The gene calls are TRBV18 and TRBJ1-1, with unresolved D. The CDR3 runs 11 residues. Germline loops: CDR1 KGHSH, CDR2 LQKENI. Trimming took off 2 bases at V and 11 bases at J, with 9 bases between the two ends. For the CDR3, the DNA is TGTGCCAGCTCACCAGGGAATGATGCTTTCTTT. Translating it yields CASSPGNDAFF.

The rearrangement uses TRBV28 and TRBJ2-1; 9 positions agree with TRBD1. The CDR3 contains 16 residues. V lost 4 bases and J lost 9; bases outside the gene matches: 13. Germline V gene lookup returns CDR1 MDHEN and CDR2 SYDVKM. The CDR3 reads CASSYGGGQGFFEQFF. In DNA form, the CDR3 reads TGTGCCAGCAGTTACGGTGGGGGACAGGGATTTTTTGAGCAGTTCTTC.

The chain is built from TRBV2 and TRBJ2-3; 10 nucleotides line up with TRBD1. V shed 3 bases and J 6 bases; nucleotides not matched to a gene: 9. The germline CDR1 and CDR2 sequences are SNHLY and FYNNEI. This CDR3 has 16 amino acids. In nucleotides, the CDR3 is TGTGCCAGCAGTGACCGGGACAGGGGTTCAGGGGATACGCAGTATTTT. Residues: CASSDRDRGSGDTQYF.

The chain joins TRBV7-9 to TRBJ2-5; D is uncertain. The CDR3 extends over 12 amino acids. V was clipped by 3 bases and J by 5 bases, with 7 bases between them. The germline V gene encodes CDR1 SEHNR and CDR2 FQNEAQ (reference sequence). The CDR3 nucleotides read TGTGCCAGCAGCTTTGTAGAGGAGACCCAGTACTTC. Translation: CASSFVEETQYF.

The gene calls are TRBV19 and TRBJ1-2; D is unresolved. The CDR3 consists of 13 residues. Trimming cost V 4 bases and J 5 bases, with 11 bases left between them. Germline V CDR1 and CDR2: LNHDA, SQIVND (reference sequence). In DNA, the CDR3 is TGTGCCAGTAGTAGACGGGAGATTTATGGCTACACCTTC. Amino acids: CASSRREIYGYTF. Based on the CDR3 plus reference TRBV19 and TRBJ1-2, the full variable domain is DGGITQSPKYLFRKEGQNVTLSCEQNLNHDAMYWYRQDPGQGLRLIYYSQIVNDFQKGDIAEGYSVSREKKESFPLTVTSAQKNPTAFYLCASSRREIYGYTFGSGTRLTVV.

V usage is TRBV25-1 and J usage is TRBJ2-5; no clear D gene. The CDR3 runs 14 residues. The germline V and J ends were trimmed by 3 bases and 5 bases, with 13 bases remaining between them. CDR1 and CDR2 from the germline V gene are MGHDK and SYGVNS. The CDR3 DNA follows: TGTGCCAGCAGTGATTCCCGGCTGTGGGAGACCCAGTACTTC. It translates to CASSDSRLWETQYF.

This clone was seen more than once but under ten times. The V call is TRBV5-1, the J call TRBJ2-3; D remains ambiguous. This CDR3 has 14 residues. Between the trimmed V and J ends, which lost 1 base and 2 bases, there was a span of 8 bases. CDR1 is SGHRS and CDR2 is YFSETQ in the germline V gene. CDR3: CASSLPGPTDTQYF. The CDR3 DNA reads as TGCGCCAGCAGCTTGCCCGGACCCACAGATACGCAGTATTTT. The full variable domain, with the rest looked up from reference TRBV5-1 and TRBJ2-3, is KAGVTQTPRYLIKTRGQQVTLSCSPISGHRSVSWYQQTPGQGLQFLFEYFSETQRNKGNFPGRFSGRQFSNSRSEMNVSTLELGDSALYLCASSLPGPTDTQYFGPGTRLTVL.

The genes are TRBV30 and TRBJ2-2; no reliable D call. CDR1 and CDR2 (germline): GTSNPN, SVGIG (reference sequence). CDR3 length: 14 amino acids. Trimming took off 6 bases at V and 4 bases at J, with 15 bases between the two ends. The CDR3 loop is CACPDPQFTGELFF. CDR3 in DNA: TGTGCCTGCCCTGATCCCCAGTTCACCGGGGAGCTGTTTTTT. The variable domain in full, completed from reference TRBV30 and TRBJ2-2, reads SQTIHQWPATLVQPVGSPLSLECTVEGTSNPNLYWYRQAAGRGLQLLFYSVGIGQISSEVPQNLSASRPQDRQFILSSKKLLLSDSGFYLCACPDPQFTGELFFGEGSRLTVL.

V usage is TRBV30 and J usage is TRBJ1-1; D gene ambiguous. Germline V gene lookup returns CDR1 GTSNPN and CDR2 SVGIG (reference sequence). The V end lost 4 bases, the J end lost 0 bases, and 12 bases lay between the germline ends. The CDR3 has 14 residues. The CDR3, as DNA: TGTGCCTGGATAGAAGGTCCCGTGAACACTGAAGCTTTCTTT. Residues: CAWIEGPVNTEAFF.

Only a few counts were recorded for this clone. The chain is built from TRBV30 and TRBJ2-1, with D uncertain. Trimming cost V 2 bases and J 9 bases, with 8 bases left between them. The CDR3 runs 11 residues. In germline, CDR1 is GTSNPN, CDR2 SVGIG (reference sequence). The CDR3 here is CAWSRKGEQFF. CDR3 DNA sequence: TGTGCCTGGAGTCGAAAGGGTGAGCAGTTCTTC. The whole variable domain, remainder taken from reference TRBV30 and TRBJ2-1, is SQTIHQWPATLVQPVGSPLSLECTVEGTSNPNLYWYRQAAGRGLQLLFYSVGIGQISSEVPQNLSASRPQDRQFILSSKKLLLSDSGFYLCAWSRKGEQFFGPGTRLTVL.

CDR3 in amino acids: CASFAPGRPQETQYF. The CDR3 DNA follows: TGTGCCAGTTTTGCCCCGGGCAGACCCCAAGAGACCCAGTACTTC. The chain is built from TRBV19 and TRBJ2-5; D gene ambiguous. V lost 8 bases to trimming and J lost 1 base, with 17 bases between them. CDR1 and CDR2 from the germline V gene are LNHDA and SQIVND (reference sequence). There are 15 residues in the CDR3.

V usage is TRBV7-2 and J usage is TRBJ2-3, with D perhaps being TRBD1 or TRBD2 (5 bases each). CDR3 length: 16 residues. V was shortened by 5 bases and J by 0 bases, with 15 bases between the two germline ends. CDR1 is SGHTA and CDR2 is FQGNSA in the germline V gene. The CDR3 region has the DNA TGTGCCAGCAGCGAACAGATCGGGGCTAGCACAGATACGCAGTATTTT. Encoded protein: CASSEQIGASTDTQYF.

This chain links TRBV6-1 with TRBJ2-5; D may be TRBD1 or TRBD2 (5 bases each). V lost 9 bases and J 9 bases, leaving 14 bases between the germline ends. The CDR3 spans 11 residues. Germline-derived CDR1 and CDR2 are MNHNS and SASEGT. This CDR3 reads CASTGGRAQYF. CDR3 DNA sequence: TGTGCCAGTACTGGGGGACGGGCCCAGTACTTC.

The chain combines TRBV27 with TRBJ1-1, with a possible D match to TRBD1 (6 bases). The germline CDR1 and CDR2 sequences are MNHEY and SMNVEV (reference sequence). The germline V and J ends were trimmed by 6 bases and 3 bases, with 14 bases remaining between them. This CDR3 comprises 14 residues. The chain's CDR3 is CASSRDNLDTEAFF. For the CDR3, the DNA is TGTGCCAGCAGCCGGGACAACCTGGACACTGAAGCTTTCTTT.

The genes are TRBV6-5 and TRBJ2-7; 11 nucleotides align to TRBD2. This CDR3 is 14 amino acids long. From germline, CDR1 is MNHEY and CDR2 SVGAGI. After removal of 6 bases from V and 5 bases from J, the junction contained 6 bases not matched to a gene. The CDR3 loop is CASRASGRMDEQYF. The DNA for the CDR3 is TGTGCCAGCAGGGCTAGCGGGAGGATGGACGAGCAGTACTTC.

This clone was recorded a few times. The V call is TRBV29-1, the J call TRBJ1-1; D might be TRBD1 (5 bases). This CDR3 spans 12 amino acids. Looked up from germline, CDR1 is SQVTM and CDR2 is ANQGSEA. The ends were cut back, 6 bases at V and 5 bases at J, with 13 bases in the middle. CDR3 region: CSVDSGLTEAFF. The CDR3 nucleotides are TGCAGCGTAGACAGCGGGTTGACTGAAGCTTTCTTT.

The table lists this clone with a count of one. CDR3 in amino acids: CASSAPGKETQYF. DNA for the CDR3: TGCGCCAGCAGCGCGCCTGGTAAAGAGACCCAGTACTTC. V gene TRBV4-1 combines with J gene TRBJ2-5; D gene unclear. CDR3 length equals 13 residues. The ends were cut back, 5 bases at V and 3 bases at J, with 10 bases in the middle. Germline V gene data show CDR1 as MGHRA and CDR2 as YSYEKL.

This clone occurred many times. The chain recombines TRBV7-9 with TRBJ1-5; D not resolved. The CDR3 sequence is 17 residues long. The germline V and J ends were trimmed by 3 bases and 2 bases, with 17 bases remaining between them. The germline CDR1 and CDR2 sequences are SEHNR and FQNEAQ (reference sequence). The CDR3 DNA is TGTGCCAGCAGCTTTGTGGCCGGGCCTTTGGGCAATCAGCCCCAGCATTTT. It codes for CASSFVAGPLGNQPQHF. Full variable domain (outside the CDR3, taken from reference TRBV7-9 and TRBJ1-5): DTGVSQNPRHKITKRGQNVTFRCDPISEHNRLYWYRQTLGQGPEFLTYFQNEAQLEKSRLLSDRFSAERPKGSFSTLEIQRTEQGDSAMYLCASSFVAGPLGNQPQHFGDGTRLSIL.

The chain employs TRBV27 and TRBJ2-1, with TRBD2 identical over 7 bases. Germline V CDR1 and CDR2: MNHEY, SMNVEV (reference sequence). The CDR3 loop spans 15 amino acids. V lost 5 bases to trimming and J lost 8 bases; unmatched junction nucleotides: 12. CDR3 nucleotide sequence: TGTGCCAGCAGTCCCCTGGCGGGAGTAAAGGATGAGCAGTTCTTC. This sequence encodes CASSPLAGVKDEQFF.

This clone showed up many times. This sequence joins TRBV7-2 and TRBJ2-3; no firm D call. This CDR3 is 12 amino acids long. V lost 5 bases, J lost 3 bases, and 6 bases lay in between. CDR1 and CDR2 (germline): SGHTA, FQGNSA. The CDR3 reads CASSTVTDTQYF. The DNA of the CDR3 is TGTGCCAGCAGCACCGTTACAGATACGCAGTATTTT.

The chain carries TRBV29-1 and TRBJ2-5; the D gene could be TRBD1 or TRBD2 (5 bases each). Germline CDR1 SQVTM, CDR2 ANQGSEA. V was trimmed by 1 base and J by 4 bases, leaving 10 bases between them. The CDR3 consists of 13 residues. CDR3 DNA: TGCAGCGTTGAAGTGGTCGGGGCAGAGACCCAGTACTTC. Its protein is CSVEVVGAETQYF.

This clone was counted a few times. The gene calls are TRBV7-3 and TRBJ2-1; D is possibly TRBD2 (5 bases). From germline, CDR1 is SGHTA and CDR2 FQGTGA. CDR3 length: 14 amino acids. The V and J ends lost 2 bases and 5 bases respectively, with 10 bases between them. The CDR3 nucleotides are TGTGCCAGCAGCTTATGGGTCGGGGACAATGAGCAGTTCTTC. Its translation: CASSLWVGDNEQFF.